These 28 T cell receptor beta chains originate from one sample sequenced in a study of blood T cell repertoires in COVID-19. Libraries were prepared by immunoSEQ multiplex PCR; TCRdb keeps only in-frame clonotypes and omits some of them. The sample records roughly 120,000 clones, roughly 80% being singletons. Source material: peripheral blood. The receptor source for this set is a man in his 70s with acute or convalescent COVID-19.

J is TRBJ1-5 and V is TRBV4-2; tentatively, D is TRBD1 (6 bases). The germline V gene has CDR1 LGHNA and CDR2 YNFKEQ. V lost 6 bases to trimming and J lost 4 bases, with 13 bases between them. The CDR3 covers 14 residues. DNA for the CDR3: TGTGCCAGCAGAGATACAGGGCTAAATCAGCCCCAGCATTTT. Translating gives CASRDTGLNQPQHF.

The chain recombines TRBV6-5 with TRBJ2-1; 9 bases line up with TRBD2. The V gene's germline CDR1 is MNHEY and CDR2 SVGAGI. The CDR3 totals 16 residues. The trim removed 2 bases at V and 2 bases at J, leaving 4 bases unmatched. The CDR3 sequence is CASSYIAGVTYNEQFF. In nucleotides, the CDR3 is TGTGCCAGCAGTTACATAGCGGGAGTAACCTACAATGAGCAGTTCTTC.

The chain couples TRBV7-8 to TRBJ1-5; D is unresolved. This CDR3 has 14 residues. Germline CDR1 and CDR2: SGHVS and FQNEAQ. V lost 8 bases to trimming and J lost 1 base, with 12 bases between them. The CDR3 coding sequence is TGTGCCAGCGCCACTCCGGGGAGCAATCAGCCCCAGCATTTT. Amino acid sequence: CASATPGSNQPQHF.

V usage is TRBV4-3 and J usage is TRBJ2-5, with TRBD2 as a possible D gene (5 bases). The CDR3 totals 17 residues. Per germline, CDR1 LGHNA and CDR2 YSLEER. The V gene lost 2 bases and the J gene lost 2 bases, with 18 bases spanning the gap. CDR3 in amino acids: CASSQSGGLYPQETQYF. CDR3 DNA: TGCGCCAGCAGCCAAAGCGGAGGTCTTTACCCTCAAGAGACCCAGTACTTC.

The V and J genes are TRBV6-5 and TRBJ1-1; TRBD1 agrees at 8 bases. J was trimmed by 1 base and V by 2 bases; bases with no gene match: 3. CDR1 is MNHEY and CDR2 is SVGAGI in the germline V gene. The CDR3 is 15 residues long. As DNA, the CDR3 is TGTGCCAGCAGTTACCACGGACAGGGGAACACTGAAGCTTTCTTT. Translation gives CASSYHGQGNTEAFF.

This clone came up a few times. The DNA for the CDR3 is TGTGCCAGCAGCTTAGCGCCTGACAGGAGAAATTCACCCCTCCACTTT. Translating it yields CASSLAPDRRNSPLHF. The chain combines TRBV7-2 with TRBJ1-6, with D perhaps matching TRBD1 (6 bases). V dropped 0 bases and J dropped 7 bases, with 13 bases sitting between them. Looked up from germline, CDR1 is SGHTA and CDR2 is FQGNSA. The CDR3 spans 16 residues.

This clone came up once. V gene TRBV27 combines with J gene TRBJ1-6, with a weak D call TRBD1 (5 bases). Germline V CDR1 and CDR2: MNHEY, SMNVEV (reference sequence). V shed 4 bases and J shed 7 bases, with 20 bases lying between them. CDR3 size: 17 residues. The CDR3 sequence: CASSSPPGSGGNSPLHF. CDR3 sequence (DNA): TGTGCCAGCAGTTCCCCCCCAGGCTCTGGGGGGAATTCACCCCTCCACTTT.

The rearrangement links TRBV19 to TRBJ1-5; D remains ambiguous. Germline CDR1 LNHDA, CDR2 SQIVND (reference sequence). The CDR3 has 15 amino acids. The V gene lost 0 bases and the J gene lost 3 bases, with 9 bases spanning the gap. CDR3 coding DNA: TGTGCCAGTAGTATAGAAGTCAGTTCCAATCAGCCCCAGCATTTT. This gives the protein CASSIEVSSNQPQHF. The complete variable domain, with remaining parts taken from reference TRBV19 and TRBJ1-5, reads DGGITQSPKYLFRKEGQNVTLSCEQNLNHDAMYWYRQDPGQGLRLIYYSQIVNDFQKGDIAEGYSVSREKKESFPLTVTSAQKNPTAFYLCASSIEVSSNQPQHFGDGTRLSIL.

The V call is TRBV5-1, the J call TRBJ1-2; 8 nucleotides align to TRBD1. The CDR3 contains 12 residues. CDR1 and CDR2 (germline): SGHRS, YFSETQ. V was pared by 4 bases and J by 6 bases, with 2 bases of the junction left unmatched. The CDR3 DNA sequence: TGCGCCAGCAGCATGGACAGGGATGGCTACACCTTC. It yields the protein CASSMDRDGYTF.

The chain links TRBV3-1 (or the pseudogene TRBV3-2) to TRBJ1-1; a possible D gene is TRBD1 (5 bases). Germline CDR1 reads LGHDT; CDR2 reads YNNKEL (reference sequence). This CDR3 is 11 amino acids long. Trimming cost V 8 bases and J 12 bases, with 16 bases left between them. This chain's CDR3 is CASGGVKLTFF. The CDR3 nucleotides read TGTGCCAGCGGGGGGGTCAAGTTAACTTTCTTT.

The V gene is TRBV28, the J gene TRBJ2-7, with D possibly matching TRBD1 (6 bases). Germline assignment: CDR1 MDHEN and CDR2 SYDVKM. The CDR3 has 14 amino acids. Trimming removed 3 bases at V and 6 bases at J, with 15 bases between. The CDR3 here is CASSLGHLSSEQYF. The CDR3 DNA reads TGTGCCAGCAGTTTGGGACATCTTTCAAGCGAGCAGTACTTC.

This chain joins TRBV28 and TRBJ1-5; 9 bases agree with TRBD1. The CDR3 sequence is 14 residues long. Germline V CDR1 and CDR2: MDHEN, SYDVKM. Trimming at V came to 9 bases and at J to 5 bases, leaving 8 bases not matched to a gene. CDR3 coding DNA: TGTGCCAGTACTCCGGGACAGGGTGATCAGCCCCAGCATTTT. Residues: CASTPGQGDQPQHF.

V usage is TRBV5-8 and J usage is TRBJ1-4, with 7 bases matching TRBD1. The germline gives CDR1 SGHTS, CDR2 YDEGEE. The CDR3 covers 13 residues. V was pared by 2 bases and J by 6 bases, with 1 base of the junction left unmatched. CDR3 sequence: CASSFTGDEKLFF. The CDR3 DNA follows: TGTGCCAGCAGCTTCACAGGGGATGAAAAACTGTTTTTT.

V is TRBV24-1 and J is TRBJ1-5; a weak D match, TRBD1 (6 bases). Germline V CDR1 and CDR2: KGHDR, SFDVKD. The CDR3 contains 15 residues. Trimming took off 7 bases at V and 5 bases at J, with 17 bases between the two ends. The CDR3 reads CATRGDKGPYQPQHF. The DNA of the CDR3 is TGTGCCACCAGGGGGGACAAGGGGCCCTATCAGCCCCAGCATTTT.

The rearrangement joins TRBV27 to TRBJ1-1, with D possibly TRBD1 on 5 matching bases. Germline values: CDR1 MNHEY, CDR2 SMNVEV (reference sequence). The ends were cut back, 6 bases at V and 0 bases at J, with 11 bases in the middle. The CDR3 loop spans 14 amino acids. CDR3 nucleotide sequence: TGTGCCAGCAGCCGCGGGACCATGAACACTGAAGCTTTCTTT. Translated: CASSRGTMNTEAFF.

Here the CDR3 reads CASSLERQARSHQPQHF. DNA for the CDR3: TGTGCCAGCAGCTTAGAGAGACAGGCCCGCTCGCATCAGCCCCAGCATTTT. The genes are TRBV7-8 and TRBJ1-5, with a possible D match to TRBD1 (6 bases). Trimming took 1 base from V and 5 from J, leaving 18 bases between them. CDR1 is SGHVS and CDR2 is FQNEAQ in the germline V gene. The CDR3 extends over 17 amino acids.

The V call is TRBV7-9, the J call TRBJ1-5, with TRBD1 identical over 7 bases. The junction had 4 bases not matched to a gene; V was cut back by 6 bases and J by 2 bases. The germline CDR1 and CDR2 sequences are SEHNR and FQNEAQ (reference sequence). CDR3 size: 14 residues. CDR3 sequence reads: CASRSDRGNQPQHF. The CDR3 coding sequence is TGTGCCAGCAGAAGCGACAGGGGCAATCAGCCCCAGCATTTT.

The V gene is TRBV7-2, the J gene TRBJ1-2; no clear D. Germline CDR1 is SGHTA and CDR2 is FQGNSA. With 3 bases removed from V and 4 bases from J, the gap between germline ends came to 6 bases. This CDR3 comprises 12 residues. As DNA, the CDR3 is TGTGCCAGCAGCTTTCAGGCCTATGGCTACACCTTC. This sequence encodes CASSFQAYGYTF.

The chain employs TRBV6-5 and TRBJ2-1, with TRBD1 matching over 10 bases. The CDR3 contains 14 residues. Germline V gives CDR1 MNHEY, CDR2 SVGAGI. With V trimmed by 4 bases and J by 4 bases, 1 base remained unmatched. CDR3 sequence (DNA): TGTGCCAGCAGTTTGGACAGGGGGTACAATGAGCAGTTCTTC. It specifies CASSLDRGYNEQFF.

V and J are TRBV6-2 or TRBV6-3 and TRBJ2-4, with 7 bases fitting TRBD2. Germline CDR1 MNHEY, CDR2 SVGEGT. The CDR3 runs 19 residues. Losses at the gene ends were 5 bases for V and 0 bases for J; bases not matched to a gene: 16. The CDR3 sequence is CASSARLGTSALAKNIQYF. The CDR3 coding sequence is TGTGCCAGCAGTGCCCGACTAGGAACTAGCGCACTAGCCAAAAACATTCAGTACTTC.

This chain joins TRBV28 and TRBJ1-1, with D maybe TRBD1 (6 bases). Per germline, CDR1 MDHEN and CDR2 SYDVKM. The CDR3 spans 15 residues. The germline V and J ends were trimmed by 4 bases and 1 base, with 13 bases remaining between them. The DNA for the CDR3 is TGTGCCAGCAGTTCCGAGGGGGTATCGAACACTGAAGCTTTCTTT. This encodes CASSSEGVSNTEAFF.

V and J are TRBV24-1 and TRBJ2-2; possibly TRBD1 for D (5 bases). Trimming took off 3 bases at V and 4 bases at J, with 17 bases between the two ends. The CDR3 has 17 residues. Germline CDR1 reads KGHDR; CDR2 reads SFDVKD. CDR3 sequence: CATSDNQGSGITGELFF. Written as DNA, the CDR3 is TGTGCCACCAGTGATAACCAGGGAAGTGGTATCACCGGGGAGCTGTTTTTT.

The CDR3 nucleotides read TGTGCCTGGAGTGTTTCTCCAGGCAATGAGCAGTTCTTC. It codes for CAWSVSPGNEQFF. The chain links TRBV30 to TRBJ2-1; D is unclear. CDR1 and CDR2 from the germline V gene are GTSNPN and SVGIG (reference sequence). The CDR3 is made up of 13 amino acids. The V gene lost 0 bases and the J gene lost 6 bases, with 9 bases spanning the gap.

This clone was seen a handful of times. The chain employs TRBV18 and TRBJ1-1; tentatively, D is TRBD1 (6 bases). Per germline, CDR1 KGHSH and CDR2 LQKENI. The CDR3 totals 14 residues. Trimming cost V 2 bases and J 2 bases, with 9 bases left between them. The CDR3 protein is CASSPAGGNTEAFF. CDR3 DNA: TGTGCCAGCTCACCAGCGGGGGGCAACACTGAAGCTTTCTTT. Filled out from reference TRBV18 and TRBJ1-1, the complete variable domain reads NAGVMQNPRHLVRRRGQEARLRCSPMKGHSHVYWYRQLPEEGLKFMVYLQKENIIDESGMPKERFSAEFPKEGPSILRIQQVVRGDSAAYFCASSPAGGNTEAFFGQGTRLTVV.

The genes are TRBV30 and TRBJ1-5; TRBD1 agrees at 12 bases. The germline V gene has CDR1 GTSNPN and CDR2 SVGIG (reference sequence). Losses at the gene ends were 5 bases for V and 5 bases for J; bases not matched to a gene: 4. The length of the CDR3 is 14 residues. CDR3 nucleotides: TGTGCCTGGTCCGGGACAGGGGGCGATCAGCCCCAGCATTTT. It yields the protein CAWSGTGGDQPQHF.

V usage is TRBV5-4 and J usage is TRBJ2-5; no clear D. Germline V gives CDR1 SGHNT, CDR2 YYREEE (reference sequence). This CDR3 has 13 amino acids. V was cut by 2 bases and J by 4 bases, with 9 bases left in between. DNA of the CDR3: TGTGCCAGCAGCTTTTCGAGTTCAGAGACCCAGTACTTC. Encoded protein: CASSFSSSETQYF.

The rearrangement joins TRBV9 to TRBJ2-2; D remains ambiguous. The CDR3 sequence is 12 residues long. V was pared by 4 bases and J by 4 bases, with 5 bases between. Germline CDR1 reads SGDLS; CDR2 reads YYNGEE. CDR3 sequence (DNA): TGTGCCAGCAGCTATATCACCGGGGAGCTGTTTTTT. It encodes CASSYITGELFF.

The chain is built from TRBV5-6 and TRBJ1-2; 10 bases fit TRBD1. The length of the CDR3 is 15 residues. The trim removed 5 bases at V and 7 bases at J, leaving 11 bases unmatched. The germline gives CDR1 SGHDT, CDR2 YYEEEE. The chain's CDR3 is CASRWDRGSWGGYTF. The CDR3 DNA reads TGTGCCAGCAGGTGGGACAGGGGTTCCTGGGGTGGCTACACCTTC.